This is a list of T cell receptor beta chains from one sample in a study of T cell repertoires in cytomegalovirus infection. The antigens of these receptors remain unknown. TCRdb reprocessed the reads with MiXCR, giving one entry per CDR3 protein. The sample holds about 890,000 distinct CDR3 sequences; around 32% are singletons and the top ten take 13%. Sequences were derived from cultured CD8+ T cells from PBMCs, sampled from culture after CMV antigen stimulation. Receptors originate from a human donor in good health (CMV status not recorded). Some clones in this sample may be carry-over from other donors' samples. Each CDR3 is given with its conserved first and last residue. The D gene is left open where the match is weak. Clone size appears in some rows only: once, few, many, or a class for an expanded clone.

>NA|TRBV6-5|14|TRBJ1-1|NA
CASSYKKVGTEAFF
TGTGCCAGCAGTTATAAGAAAGTAGGCACTGAAGCTTTCTTT
>NA|TRBV27|16|TRBJ2-1|TRBD2
CASSTWTSARFNEQFF
TGTGCCAGCAGCACCTGGACTAGCGCGAGATTCAATGAGCAGTTCTTC
>many|TRBV7-6|15|TRBJ2-3|NA
CASSNRDSLTDTQYF
TGTGCCAGCAGCAACCGGGATTCTCTCACAGATACGCAGTATTTT
>NA|TRBV5-8|19|TRBJ2-6|TRBD2
CASQHVGLAGHSGANVLTF
TGTGCCAGCCAACACGTAGGGCTAGCGGGTCACTCTGGGGCCAACGTCCTGACTTTC
>NA|TRBV4-3|17|TRBJ2-1|TRBD2
CASSQDFAGGFYNEQFF
TGCGCCAGCAGCCAAGATTTTGCCGGGGGGTTCTACAATGAGCAGTTCTTC
>many|TRBV7-2|15|TRBJ2-1|TRBD1
CASSINRGEYNEQFF
TGTGCCAGCAGCATAAACAGGGGCGAGTACAATGAGCAGTTCTTC
>few|TRBV5-8|15|TRBJ2-1|TRBD1
CASSSRPGGRNEQFF
TGTGCCAGCAGCTCCCGCCCAGGGGGTAGAAATGAGCAGTTCTTC
>few|TRBV11-2|13|TRBJ2-1|NA
CASSRDQWGEQFF
TGTGCCAGCAGCAGGGACCAGTGGGGTGAGCAGTTCTTC
>few|TRBV27|14|TRBJ1-1|NA
CATSRGGRNTEAFF
TGTGCCACCTCCCGCGGGGGGAGGAATACTGAAGCTTTCTTT
>NA|TRBV6-5|21|TRBJ2-1|NA
CASSYSISQEGLVGVYNEQFF
TGTGCCAGCAGTTACTCGATTTCGCAGGAAGGGTTAGTTGGGGTCTACAATGAGCAGTTCTTC
>few|TRBV7-9|15|TRBJ2-5|NA
CASSLVHGGQETQYF
TGTGCCAGCAGCTTAGTTCATGGGGGTCAAGAGACCCAGTACTTC
>NA|TRBV7-9|16|TRBJ1-4|NA
CASSLAMTAINEKLFF
TGTGCCAGCAGCTTAGCTATGACAGCTATCAATGAAAAACTGTTTTTT
>few|TRBV5-6|16|TRBJ1-6|NA
CASSPPGAGGNSPLHF
TGTGCCAGCAGCCCGCCCGGGGCGGGAGGTAATTCACCCCTCCACTTT
>many|TRBV7-2|20|TRBJ2-7|TRBD1
CASSLGSQGAPFYGPYEQYF
TGTGCCAGCAGCCTGGGAAGCCAGGGGGCTCCCTTCTATGGTCCCTACGAGCAGTACTTC
>NA|TRBV19|12|TRBJ2-4|NA
CASYPAGEDQYF
TGTGCCAGTTACCCGGCAGGGGAGGACCAGTACTTC
>many|TRBV7-6|13|TRBJ1-2|NA
CASSLGGDYGYTF
TGTGCCAGCAGCTTAGGAGGGGACTATGGCTACACCTTC
>NA|TRBV19|15|TRBJ1-5|NA
CASTLDRLQDQPQHF
TGTGCCAGTACCTTAGACAGACTCCAGGATCAGCCCCAGCATTTT
>many|TRBV7-3|17|TRBJ2-3|TRBD1
CASSFAGGAGLTDTQYF
TGTGCCAGCAGCTTCGCAGGGGGCGCAGGGTTGACAGATACGCAGTATTTT
>many|TRBV6-2/TRBV6-3|13|TRBJ2-1|NA
CASSYFSYNEQFF
TGTGCCAGCAGTTACTTCAGCTACAATGAGCAGTTCTTC
>many|TRBV6-5|16|TRBJ2-2|NA
CASSYSAGTNTGELFF
TGTGCCAGCAGTTACTCGGCAGGGACGAACACCGGGGAGCTGTTTTTT
>NA|TRBV27|16|TRBJ1-5|TRBD1
CASSPMNTGVNQPQHF
TGTGCCAGCAGTCCCATGAACACAGGGGTCAATCAGCCCCAGCATTTT
>NA|TRBV7-8|16|TRBJ2-7|NA
CASSSRTTRHSYEQYF
TGTGCCAGCAGCTCGCGGACTACACGACACTCCTACGAGCAGTACTTC
>few|TRBV13|13|TRBJ1-1|NA
CASSSGLVAEAFF
TGTGCCAGCAGCTCAGGGCTAGTCGCTGAAGCTTTCTTT
>many|TRBV7-2|15|TRBJ1-5|NA
CASSSRWDYNQPQHF
TGTGCCAGCAGCTCCCGTTGGGACTACAATCAGCCCCAGCATTTT
>NA|TRBV28|14|TRBJ1-1|NA
CANTSGGWNTEAFF
TGTGCCAACACCTCTGGGGGTTGGAACACTGAAGCTTTCTTT
>many|TRBV7-9|15|TRBJ1-3|NA
CASDVWTDSGNTIYF
TGTGCCAGCGACGTCTGGACAGACTCTGGAAACACCATATATTTT
>few|TRBV27|17|TRBJ2-2|NA
CASMLPGDRVFTGELFF
TGTGCCAGCATGTTGCCGGGAGACAGGGTCTTCACCGGGGAGCTGTTTTTT
>few|TRBV7-9|15|TRBJ2-5|NA
CASSYDRDLQETQYF
TGTGCCAGCAGTTATGACAGAGACCTCCAAGAGACCCAGTACTTC
>NA|TRBV12-3/TRBV12-4|16|TRBJ2-5|NA
CASSLSGPAQRGTQYF
TGTGCCAGCAGTTTATCGGGACCCGCGCAAAGGGGGACCCAGTACTTC
>NA|TRBV6-2/TRBV6-3|12|TRBJ1-1|NA
CATLVGDTEAFF
TGTGCCACCCTAGTGGGCGACACTGAAGCTTTCTTT
>NA|TRBV4-1|15|TRBJ2-5|NA
CASSQIFGAQETQYF
TGCGCCAGCAGCCAAATATTTGGCGCCCAAGAGACCCAGTACTTC
>NA|TRBV12-3/TRBV12-4|15|TRBJ2-5|TRBD2
CASSTLAGGRETQYF
TGTGCCAGCAGTACGCTAGCGGGGGGCCGGGAGACCCAGTACTTC
>NA|TRBV7-9|14|TRBJ2-5|NA
CASSLLEWEETQYF
TGTGCCAGCAGCTTATTGGAGTGGGAGGAGACCCAGTACTTC
>NA|TRBV5-6|17|TRBJ1-5|NA
CASSPWKGVTGNQPQHF
TGTGCCAGCAGCCCGTGGAAGGGGGTCACGGGCAATCAGCCCCAGCATTTT
>NA|TRBV14|16|TRBJ2-3|NA
CASSLSAFRTDDTQYF
TGTGCCAGCAGCCTATCGGCTTTTCGGACGGACGATACGCAGTATTTT
>once|TRBV29-1|12|TRBJ1-1|NA
CSPLGGVTEAFF
TGCAGCCCACTGGGGGGGGTAACGGAAGCTTTCTTT
>NA|TRBV11-3|16|TRBJ2-1|TRBD2
CASSGRTSGVYNEQFF
TGTGCCAGCAGCGGACGGACTAGCGGGGTCTACAATGAGCAGTTCTTC
>NA|TRBV11-2|14|TRBJ1-6|NA
CASSLVSTDSPLHF
TGTGCCAGCAGCTTAGTGTCGACAGATTCACCCCTCCACTTT
>many|TRBV20-1|15|TRBJ2-1|TRBD2
CSAPPRGGDYNEQFF
TGCAGTGCCCCCCCCCGGGGGGGCGATTACAATGAGCAGTTCTTC
>few|TRBV5-6|14|TRBJ2-5|NA
CASSLKQIEETQYF
TGTGCCAGCAGCTTGAAACAGATTGAAGAGACCCAGTACTTC
>many|TRBV7-2|13|TRBJ1-5|NA
CASSLTQGQPQHF
TGTGCCAGCAGCTTGACACAGGGTCAGCCCCAGCATTTT